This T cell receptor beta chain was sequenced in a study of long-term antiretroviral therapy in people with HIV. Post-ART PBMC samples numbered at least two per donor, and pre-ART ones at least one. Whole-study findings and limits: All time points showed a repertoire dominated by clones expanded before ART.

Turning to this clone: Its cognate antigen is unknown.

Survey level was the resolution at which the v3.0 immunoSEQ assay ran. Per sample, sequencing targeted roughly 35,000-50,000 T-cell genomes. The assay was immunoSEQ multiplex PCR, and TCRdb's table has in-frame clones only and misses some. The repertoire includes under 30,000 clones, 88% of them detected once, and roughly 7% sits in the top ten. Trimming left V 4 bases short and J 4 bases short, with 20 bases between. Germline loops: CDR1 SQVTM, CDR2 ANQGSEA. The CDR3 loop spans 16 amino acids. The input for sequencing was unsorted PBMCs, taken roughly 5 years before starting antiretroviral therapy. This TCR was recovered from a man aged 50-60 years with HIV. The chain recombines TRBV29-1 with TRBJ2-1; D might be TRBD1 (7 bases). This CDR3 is CSVARGVGQQYNEQFF. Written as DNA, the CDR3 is TGCAGCGTTGCCAGGGGGGTGGGACAGCAATACAATGAGCAGTTCTTC.